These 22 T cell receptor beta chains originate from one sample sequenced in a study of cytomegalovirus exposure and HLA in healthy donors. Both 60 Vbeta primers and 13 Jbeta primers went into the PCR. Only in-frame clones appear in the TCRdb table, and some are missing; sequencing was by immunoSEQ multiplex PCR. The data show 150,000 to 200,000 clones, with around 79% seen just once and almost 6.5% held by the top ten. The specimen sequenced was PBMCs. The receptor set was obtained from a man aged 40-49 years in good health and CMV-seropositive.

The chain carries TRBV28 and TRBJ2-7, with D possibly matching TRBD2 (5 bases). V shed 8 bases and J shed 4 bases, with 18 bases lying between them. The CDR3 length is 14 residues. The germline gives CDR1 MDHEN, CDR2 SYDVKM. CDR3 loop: CASHRAGISYEQYF. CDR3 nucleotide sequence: TGTGCCAGCCACCGGGCCGGGATTTCTTACGAGCAGTACTTC.

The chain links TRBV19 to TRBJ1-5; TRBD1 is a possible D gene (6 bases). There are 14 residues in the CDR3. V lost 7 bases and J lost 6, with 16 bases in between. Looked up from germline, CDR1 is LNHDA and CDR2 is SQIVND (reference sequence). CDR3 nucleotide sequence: TGTGCCAGTAATGAAGGGGGGAGGGGTCAGCCCCAGCATTTT. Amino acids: CASNEGGRGQPQHF.

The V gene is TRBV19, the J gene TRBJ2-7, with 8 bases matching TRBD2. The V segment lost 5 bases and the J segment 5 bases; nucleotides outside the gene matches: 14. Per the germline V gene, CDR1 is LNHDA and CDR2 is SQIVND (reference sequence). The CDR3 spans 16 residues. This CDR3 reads CASSQLAERGSDEQYF. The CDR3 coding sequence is TGTGCCAGTAGTCAACTAGCGGAGAGGGGGAGCGACGAGCAGTACTTC.

CDR3 region: CASSLLPEGASNQPQHF. For the CDR3, the DNA is TGTGCCAGCAGTTTACTCCCGGAGGGGGCAAGCAATCAGCCCCAGCATTTT. The rearrangement links TRBV28 to TRBJ1-5; 7 bases are shared with TRBD1. CDR3 length: 17 amino acids. V shed 2 bases, J shed 1 base, and the junction held 8 bases outside the gene matches. CDR1 is MDHEN and CDR2 is SYDVKM in the germline V gene.

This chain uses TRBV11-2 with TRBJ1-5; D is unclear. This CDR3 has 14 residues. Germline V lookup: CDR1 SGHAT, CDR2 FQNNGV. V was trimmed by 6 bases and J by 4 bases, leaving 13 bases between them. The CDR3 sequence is CASRGDSENQPQHF. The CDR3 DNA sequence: TGTGCCAGCAGAGGAGATTCCGAGAATCAGCCCCAGCATTTT.

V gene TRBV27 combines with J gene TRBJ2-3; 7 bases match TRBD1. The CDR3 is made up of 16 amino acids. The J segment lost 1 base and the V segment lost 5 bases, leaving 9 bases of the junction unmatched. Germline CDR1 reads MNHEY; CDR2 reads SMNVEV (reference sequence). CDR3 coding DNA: TGTGCCAGCAGTAACCCAGGGGGAACTGGCACAGATACGCAGTATTTT. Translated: CASSNPGGTGTDTQYF.

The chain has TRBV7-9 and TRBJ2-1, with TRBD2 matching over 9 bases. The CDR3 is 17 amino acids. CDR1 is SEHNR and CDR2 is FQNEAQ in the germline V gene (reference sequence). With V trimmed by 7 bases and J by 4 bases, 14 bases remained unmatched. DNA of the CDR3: TGTGCCAGCACCCCCGGGAGCCTAGCGGGACTATACAATGAGCAGTTCTTC. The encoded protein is CASTPGSLAGLYNEQFF.

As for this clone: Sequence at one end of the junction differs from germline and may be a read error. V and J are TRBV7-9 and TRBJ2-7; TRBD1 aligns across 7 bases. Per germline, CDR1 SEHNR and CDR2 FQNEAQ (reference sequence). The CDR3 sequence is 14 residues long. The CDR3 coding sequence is TGTTCCAGCAGTCACGACAGGGCCTCCTACGAGCAGTACTTC. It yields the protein CSSSHDRASYEQYF.

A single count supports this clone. CDR3 in amino acids: CASSEGGLPAYEQYF. The CDR3 DNA is TGTGCCAGCAGTGAAGGCGGACTGCCCGCCTACGAGCAGTACTTC. This chain connects TRBV6-1 to TRBJ2-5; D may be TRBD2 (5 bases). The J call is uncertain, as TRBJ2-7 better fits the DNA end. Germline values: CDR1 MNHNS, CDR2 SASEGT. The CDR3 covers 15 residues.

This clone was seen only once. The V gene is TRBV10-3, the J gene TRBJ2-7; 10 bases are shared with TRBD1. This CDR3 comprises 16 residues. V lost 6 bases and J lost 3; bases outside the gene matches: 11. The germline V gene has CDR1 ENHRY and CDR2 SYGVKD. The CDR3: CAISHPGGQGIYEQYF. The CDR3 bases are TGTGCCATCAGCCACCCGGGGGGACAGGGGATCTACGAGCAGTACTTC.

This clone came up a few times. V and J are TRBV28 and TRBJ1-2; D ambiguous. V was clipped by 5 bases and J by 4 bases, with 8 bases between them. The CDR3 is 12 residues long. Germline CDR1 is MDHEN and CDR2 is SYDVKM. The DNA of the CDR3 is TGTGCCAGCAGTGTCTATACCTATGGCTACACCTTC. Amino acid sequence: CASSVYTYGYTF.

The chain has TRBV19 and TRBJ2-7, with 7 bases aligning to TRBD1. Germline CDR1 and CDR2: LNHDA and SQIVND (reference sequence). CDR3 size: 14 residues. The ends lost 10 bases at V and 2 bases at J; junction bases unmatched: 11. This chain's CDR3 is CATTNRDSAYEQYF. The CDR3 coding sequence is TGTGCCACTACAAACCGGGACAGCGCCTACGAGCAGTACTTC.

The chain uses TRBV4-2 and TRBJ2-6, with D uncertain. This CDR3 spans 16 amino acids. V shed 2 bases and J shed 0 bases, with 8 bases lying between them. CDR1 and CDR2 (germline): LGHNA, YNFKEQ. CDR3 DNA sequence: TGTGCCAGCAGCCAACGAGACATCTCTGGGGCCAACGTCCTGACTTTC. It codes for CASSQRDISGANVLTF.

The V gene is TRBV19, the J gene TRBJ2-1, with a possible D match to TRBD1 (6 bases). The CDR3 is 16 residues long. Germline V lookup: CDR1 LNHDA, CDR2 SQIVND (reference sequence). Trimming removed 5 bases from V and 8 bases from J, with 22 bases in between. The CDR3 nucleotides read TGTGCCAGTAGTCCCCGAGGGGGAACCCGGGATCATGAGCAGTTCTTC. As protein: CASSPRGGTRDHEQFF.

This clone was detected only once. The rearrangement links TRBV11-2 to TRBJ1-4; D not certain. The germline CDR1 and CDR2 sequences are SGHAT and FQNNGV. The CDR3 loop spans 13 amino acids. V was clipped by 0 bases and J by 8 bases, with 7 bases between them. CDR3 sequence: CASSLDLAEKLFF. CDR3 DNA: TGTGCCAGCAGCTTAGATTTGGCCGAAAAACTGTTTTTT.

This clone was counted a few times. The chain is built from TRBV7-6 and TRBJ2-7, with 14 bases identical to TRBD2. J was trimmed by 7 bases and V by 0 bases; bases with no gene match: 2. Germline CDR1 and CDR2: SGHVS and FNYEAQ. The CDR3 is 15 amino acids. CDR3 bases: TGTGCCAGCAGCTTAGCGACTAGCGGGAGGGGAGAGCAGTACTTC. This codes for CASSLATSGRGEQYF. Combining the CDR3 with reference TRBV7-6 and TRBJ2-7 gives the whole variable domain GAGVSQSPRYKVTKRGQDVALRCDPISGHVSLYWYRQALGQGPEFLTYFNYEAQQDKSGLPNDRFSAERPEGSISTLTIQRTEQRDSAMYRCASSLATSGRGEQYFGPGTRLTVT.

CDR3 nucleotides: TGTGCCAGCAGTTGGGAGAGAGGATTCTCTGGAAACACCATATATTTT. The encoded protein is CASSWERGFSGNTIYF. V and J are TRBV6-5 and TRBJ1-3; D is unresolved. The CDR3 extends over 16 amino acids. The germline V gene encodes CDR1 MNHEY and CDR2 SVGAGI. Trimming shortened V by 4 bases and J by 0 bases, and 13 bases separated the two germline ends.

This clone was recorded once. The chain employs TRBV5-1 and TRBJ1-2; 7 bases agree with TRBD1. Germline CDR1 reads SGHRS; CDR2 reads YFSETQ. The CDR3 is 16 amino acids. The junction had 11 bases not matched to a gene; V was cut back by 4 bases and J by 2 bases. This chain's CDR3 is CASSLTGDLGNYGYTF. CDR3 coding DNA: TGCGCCAGCAGCCTTACAGGGGACCTGGGGAACTATGGCTACACCTTC.

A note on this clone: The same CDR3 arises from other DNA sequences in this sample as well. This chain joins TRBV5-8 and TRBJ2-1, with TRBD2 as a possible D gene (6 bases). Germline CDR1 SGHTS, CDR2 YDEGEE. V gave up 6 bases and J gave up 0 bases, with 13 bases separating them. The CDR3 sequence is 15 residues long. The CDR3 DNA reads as TGTGCCAGCACACTTAGCGGCAGCTCCTACAATGAGCAGTTCTTC. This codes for CASTLSGSSYNEQFF.

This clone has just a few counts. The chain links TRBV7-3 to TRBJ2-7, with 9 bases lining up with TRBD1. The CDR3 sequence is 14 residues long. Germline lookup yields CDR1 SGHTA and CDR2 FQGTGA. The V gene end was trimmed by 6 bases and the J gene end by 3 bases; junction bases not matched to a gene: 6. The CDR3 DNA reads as TGTGCCAGCAGTTCTCCGGGACAGGGCTACGAGCAGTACTTC. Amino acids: CASSSPGQGYEQYF.

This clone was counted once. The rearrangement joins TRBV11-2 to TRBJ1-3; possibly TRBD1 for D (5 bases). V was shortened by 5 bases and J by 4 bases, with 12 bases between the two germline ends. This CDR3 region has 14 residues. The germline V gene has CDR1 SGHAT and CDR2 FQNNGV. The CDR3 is CASSAQGGGNTIYF. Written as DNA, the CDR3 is TGTGCCAGCAGCGCCCAGGGAGGCGGAAACACCATATATTTT.

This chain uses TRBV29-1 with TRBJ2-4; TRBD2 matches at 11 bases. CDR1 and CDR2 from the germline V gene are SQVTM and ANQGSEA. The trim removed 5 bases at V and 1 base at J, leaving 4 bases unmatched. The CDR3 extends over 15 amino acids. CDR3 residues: CSVSTSGKAKNIQYF. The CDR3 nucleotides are TGCAGCGTTTCGACTAGCGGGAAGGCCAAAAACATTCAGTACTTC.